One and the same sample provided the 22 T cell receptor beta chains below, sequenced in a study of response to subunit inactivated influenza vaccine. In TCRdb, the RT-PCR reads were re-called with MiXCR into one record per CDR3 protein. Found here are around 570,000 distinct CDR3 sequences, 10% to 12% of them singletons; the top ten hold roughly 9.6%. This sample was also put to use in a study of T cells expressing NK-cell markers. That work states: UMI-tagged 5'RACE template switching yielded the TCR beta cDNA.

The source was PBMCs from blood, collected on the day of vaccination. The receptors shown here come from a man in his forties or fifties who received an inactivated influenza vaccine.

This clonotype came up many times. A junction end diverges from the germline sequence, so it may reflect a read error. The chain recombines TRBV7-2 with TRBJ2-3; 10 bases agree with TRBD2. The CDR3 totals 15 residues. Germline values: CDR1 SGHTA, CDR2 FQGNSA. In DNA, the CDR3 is TGTGCCAGCAGTTTAGGGCTAGCGGGAGCAGATACGCAGTATTTT. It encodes CASSLGLAGADTQYF.

The CDR3 sequence is CASSSDREAKNIQYF. DNA of the CDR3: TGTGCCAGCAGTTCCGACAGGGAAGCCAAAAACATTCAGTACTTC. The chain employs TRBV7-9 and TRBJ2-4; 7 positions agree with TRBD1. The trim removed 6 bases at V and 0 bases at J, leaving 5 bases unmatched. Germline V gene lookup returns CDR1 SEHNR and CDR2 FQNEAQ (reference sequence). The CDR3 totals 15 residues.

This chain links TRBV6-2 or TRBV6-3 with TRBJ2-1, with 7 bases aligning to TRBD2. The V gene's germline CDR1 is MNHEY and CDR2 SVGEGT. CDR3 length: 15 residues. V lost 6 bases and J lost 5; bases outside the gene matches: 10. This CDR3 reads CASSELARFDNEQFF. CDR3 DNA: TGTGCCAGCAGCGAACTAGCGCGGTTTGACAATGAGCAGTTCTTC.

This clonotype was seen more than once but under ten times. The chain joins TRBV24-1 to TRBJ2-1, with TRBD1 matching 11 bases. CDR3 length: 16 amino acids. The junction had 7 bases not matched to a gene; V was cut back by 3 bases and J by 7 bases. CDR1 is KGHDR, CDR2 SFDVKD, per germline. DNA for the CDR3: TGTGCCACCAGTGATCCCGGACAGGGGGCGCGGAATGAGCAGTTCTTC. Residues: CATSDPGQGARNEQFF.

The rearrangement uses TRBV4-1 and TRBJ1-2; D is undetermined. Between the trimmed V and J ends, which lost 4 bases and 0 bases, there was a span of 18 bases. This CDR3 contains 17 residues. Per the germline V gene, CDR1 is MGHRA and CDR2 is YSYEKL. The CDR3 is CASSPRGVGDANYGYTF. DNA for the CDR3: TGCGCCAGCAGCCCAAGAGGCGTAGGCGATGCTAACTATGGCTACACCTTC.

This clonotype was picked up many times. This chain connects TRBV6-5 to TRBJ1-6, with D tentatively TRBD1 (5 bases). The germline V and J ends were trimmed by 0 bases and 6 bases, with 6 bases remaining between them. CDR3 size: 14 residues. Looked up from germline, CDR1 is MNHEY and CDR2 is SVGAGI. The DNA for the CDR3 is TGTGCCAGCAGTTACTCAGGGACTAATTCACCCCTCCACTTT. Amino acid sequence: CASSYSGTNSPLHF.

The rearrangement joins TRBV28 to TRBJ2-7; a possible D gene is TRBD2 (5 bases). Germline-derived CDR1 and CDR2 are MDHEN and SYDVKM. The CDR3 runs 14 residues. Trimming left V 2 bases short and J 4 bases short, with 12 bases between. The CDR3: CASSLEGKGYEQYF. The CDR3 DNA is TGTGCCAGCAGTTTAGAGGGCAAGGGTTACGAGCAGTACTTC.

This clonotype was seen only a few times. CDR3 bases: TGTGCCAGCAGCCAGACTAGCGGGGGGAAACTCTACAATGAGCAGTTCTTC. This codes for CASSQTSGGKLYNEQFF. This chain uses TRBV7-2 with TRBJ2-1; TRBD2 matches at 13 bases. The germline gives CDR1 SGHTA, CDR2 FQGNSA. V shed 5 bases and J 3 bases; nucleotides not matched to a gene: 7. There are 17 residues in the CDR3.

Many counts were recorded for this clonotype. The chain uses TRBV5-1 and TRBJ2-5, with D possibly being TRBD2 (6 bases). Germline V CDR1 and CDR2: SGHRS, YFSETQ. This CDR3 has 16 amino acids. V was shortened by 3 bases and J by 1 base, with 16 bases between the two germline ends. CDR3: CASSYLGTASQETQYF. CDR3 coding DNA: TGCGCCAGCAGCTACCTAGGGACTGCCTCCCAAGAGACCCAGTACTTC.

CDR3 sequence reads: CSVVGPPGNEQFF. CDR3 DNA sequence: TGCAGCGTTGTGGGCCCTCCGGGCAATGAGCAGTTCTTC. V is TRBV29-1 and J is TRBJ2-1; D remains ambiguous. This CDR3 comprises 13 residues. CDR1 and CDR2 from the germline V gene are SQVTM and ANQGSEA. V lost 4 bases and J lost 6, with 13 bases in between.

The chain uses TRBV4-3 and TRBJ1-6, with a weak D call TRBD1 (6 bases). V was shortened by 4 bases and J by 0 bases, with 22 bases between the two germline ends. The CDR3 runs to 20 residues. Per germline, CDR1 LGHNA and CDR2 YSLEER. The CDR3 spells CASSPRGGLGPSSYNSPLHF. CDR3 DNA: TGCGCCAGCAGCCCCCGTGGGGGGCTGGGCCCGAGCTCCTATAATTCACCCCTCCACTTT.

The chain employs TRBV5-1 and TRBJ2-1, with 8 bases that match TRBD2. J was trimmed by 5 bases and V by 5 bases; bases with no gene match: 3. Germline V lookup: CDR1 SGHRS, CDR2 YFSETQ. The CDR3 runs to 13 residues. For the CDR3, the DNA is TGCGCCAGCAGTCCCGGGGGGGACAATGAGCAGTTCTTC. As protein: CASSPGGDNEQFF.

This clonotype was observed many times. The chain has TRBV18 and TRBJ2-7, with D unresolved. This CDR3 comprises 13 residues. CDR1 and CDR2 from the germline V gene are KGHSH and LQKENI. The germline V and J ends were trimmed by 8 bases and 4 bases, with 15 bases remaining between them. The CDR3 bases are TGTGCCAGCCGGCCCCCGGAAGGGTACGAGCAGTACTTC. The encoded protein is CASRPPEGYEQYF.

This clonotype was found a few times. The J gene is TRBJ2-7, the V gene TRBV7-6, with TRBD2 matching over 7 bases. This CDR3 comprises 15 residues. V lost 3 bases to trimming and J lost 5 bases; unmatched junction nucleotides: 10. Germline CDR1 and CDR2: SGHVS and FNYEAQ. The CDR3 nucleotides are TGTGCCAGCAGCTTTAGCGGGCCGCTCGGGGACGAGCAGTACTTC. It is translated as CASSFSGPLGDEQYF.

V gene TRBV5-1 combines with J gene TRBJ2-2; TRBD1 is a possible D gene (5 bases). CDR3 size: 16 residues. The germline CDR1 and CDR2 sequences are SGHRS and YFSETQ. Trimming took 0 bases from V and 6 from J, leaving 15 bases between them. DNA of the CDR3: TGCGCCAGCAGCTTGGATCAGGGCCCGACGGCCGGGGAGCTGTTTTTT. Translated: CASSLDQGPTAGELFF.

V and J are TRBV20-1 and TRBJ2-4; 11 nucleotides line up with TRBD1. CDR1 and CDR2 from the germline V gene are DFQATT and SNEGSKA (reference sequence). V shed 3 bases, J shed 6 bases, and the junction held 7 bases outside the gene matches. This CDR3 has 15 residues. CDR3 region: CSARVGTGGGNIQYF. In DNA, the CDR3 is TGCAGTGCTAGGGTCGGGACAGGGGGGGGAAACATTCAGTACTTC.

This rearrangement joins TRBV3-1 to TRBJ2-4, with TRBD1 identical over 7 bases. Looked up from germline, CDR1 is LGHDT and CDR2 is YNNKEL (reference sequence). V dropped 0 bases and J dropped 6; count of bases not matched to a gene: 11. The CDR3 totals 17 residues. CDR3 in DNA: TGTGCCAGCAGCCAAGATCCTAAAGGGACAGTGGTAAACATTCAGTACTTC. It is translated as CASSQDPKGTVVNIQYF. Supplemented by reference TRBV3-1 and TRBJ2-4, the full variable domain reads DTAVSQTPKYLVTQMGNDKSIKCEQNLGHDTMYWYKQDSKKFLKIMFSYNNKELIINETVPNRFSPKSPDKAHLNLHINSLELGDSAVYFCASSQDPKGTVVNIQYFGAGTRLSVL.

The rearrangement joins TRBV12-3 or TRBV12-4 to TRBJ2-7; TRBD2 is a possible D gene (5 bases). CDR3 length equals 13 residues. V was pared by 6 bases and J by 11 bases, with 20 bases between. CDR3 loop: CASSLSGIFSEYF. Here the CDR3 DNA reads TGTGCCAGCAGCCTATCCGGGATCTTTTCGGAGTACTTC.

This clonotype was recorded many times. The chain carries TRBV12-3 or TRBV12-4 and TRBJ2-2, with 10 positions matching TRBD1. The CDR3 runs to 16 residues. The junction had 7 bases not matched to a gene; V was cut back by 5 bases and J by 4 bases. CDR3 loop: CASSPKGTGVTGELFF. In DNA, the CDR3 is TGTGCCAGCAGTCCGAAGGGGACAGGGGTCACCGGGGAGCTGTTTTTT.

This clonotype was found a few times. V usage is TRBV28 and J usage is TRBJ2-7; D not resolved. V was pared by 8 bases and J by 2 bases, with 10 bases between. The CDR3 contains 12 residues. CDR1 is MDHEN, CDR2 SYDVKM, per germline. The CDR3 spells CASGLKTYEQYF. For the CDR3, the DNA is TGTGCCAGCGGCTTGAAGACCTACGAGCAGTACTTC.

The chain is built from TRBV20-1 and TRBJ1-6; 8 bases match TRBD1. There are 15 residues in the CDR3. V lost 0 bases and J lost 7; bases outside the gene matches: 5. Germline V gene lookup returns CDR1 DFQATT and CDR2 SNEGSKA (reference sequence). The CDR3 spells CSARDPGQGNSPLHF. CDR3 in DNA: TGCAGTGCTAGAGATCCCGGACAGGGAAATTCACCCCTCCACTTT.

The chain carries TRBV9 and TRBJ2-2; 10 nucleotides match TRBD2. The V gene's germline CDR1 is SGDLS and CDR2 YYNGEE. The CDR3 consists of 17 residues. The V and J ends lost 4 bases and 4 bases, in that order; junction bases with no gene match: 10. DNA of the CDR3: TGTGCCAGCAGCACACTGACTAGCGGGTGGGGCACCGGGGAGCTGTTTTTT. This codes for CASSTLTSGWGTGELFF.